These 4 T cell receptor beta chains were sequenced from one sample in a study of cytomegalovirus exposure and HLA in healthy donors. The PCR employed 60 Vbeta primers together with 13 Jbeta primers. Sequencing was performed with immunoSEQ multiplex PCR; in TCRdb, only in-frame clones are kept and a portion is missing. The sample yields about 150,000 clones, 60% to 80% seen once. The sequenced sample was PBMCs. The source of these receptors is a man aged 25-45 years in good health and CMV-seropositive.

The chain links TRBV10-3 to TRBJ1-5; D gene ambiguous. Trimming left V 0 bases short and J 7 bases short, with 13 bases between. The CDR3 totals 15 residues. The germline V gene has CDR1 ENHRY and CDR2 SYGVKD. CDR3 sequence: CAISESNVYGQPQHF. For the CDR3, the DNA is TGTGCCATCAGTGAGTCGAACGTATATGGCCAGCCCCAGCATTTT.

The chain carries TRBV28 and TRBJ1-3; D call uncertain. The CDR3 is 17 residues long. V lost 6 bases to trimming and J lost 3 bases, with 21 bases between them. Germline lookup yields CDR1 MDHEN and CDR2 SYDVKM. CDR3 bases: TGTGCCAGCAGCACATTTCGCGCGAGAGCGGGTGGAAACACCATATATTTT. Translated, it gives CASSTFRARAGGNTIYF.

The chain carries TRBV28 and TRBJ2-5, with TRBD2 identical over 12 bases. V shed 7 bases, J shed 5 bases, and the junction held 8 bases outside the gene matches. From germline, CDR1 is MDHEN and CDR2 SYDVKM. There are 15 residues in the CDR3. The CDR3 DNA sequence: TGTGCCAGCATCTTGACTAGCGGGAGCGGTGAGACCCAGTACTTC. Protein: CASILTSGSGETQYF.

The J gene is TRBJ2-1, the V gene TRBV27; 12 bases align to TRBD2. The CDR3 loop spans 14 amino acids. The junction had 4 bases not matched to a gene; V was cut back by 6 bases and J by 7 bases. Germline lookup yields CDR1 MNHEY and CDR2 SMNVEV (reference sequence). DNA for the CDR3: TGTGCCAGCAGGGGACTAGCGGGCTCTAATGAGCAGTTCTTC. It translates to CASRGLAGSNEQFF.